This record covers a single TCR beta chain. This PCR relied on a set of 60 Vbeta primers and 13 Jbeta primers. Produced via immunoSEQ multiplex PCR; TCRdb's table is partial and in-frame only. Of about 160,000 clones in the sample, less than 90% were seen once. With 6 bases removed from V and 2 bases from J, the gap between germline ends came to 19 bases. The CDR3 is 16 amino acids. Germline CDR1 reads MDHEN; CDR2 reads SYDVKM. The data originate from a study of cytomegalovirus exposure and HLA in healthy donors. The sequenced material came from PBMCs. The source is a man between 18 and 35 years old in good health and CMV-seronegative. The chain combines TRBV28 with TRBJ2-5, with D possibly matching TRBD1 (7 bases). Here the CDR3 DNA reads TGTGCCAGCAGCGTATCAGGGGGGACAGCTCAAGAGACCCAGTACTTC. The encoded protein is CASSVSGGTAQETQYF.